The table lists the clone carrying this T cell receptor (beta chain) with a few counts. Its antigen is unidentified. This record belongs to a study of identical twins. The study, taken as a whole, reports: Insertions were reduced in abundant cord blood beta clonotypes but not in memory repertoires. Among out-of-frame alpha sequences shared by twins, low generation probability occurred in excess.

From germline, CDR1 is SGHVS and CDR2 FNYEAQ. The CDR3 totals 14 residues. The V end lost 0 bases, the J end lost 8 bases, and 8 bases lay between the germline ends. Healthy Caucasians made up all donors. TCRdb reprocessed the 5' RACE reads with MiXCR, giving one entry per CDR3 protein. The sample includes 200,000 to 250,000 distinct CDR3 sequences, 10% to 15% of them seen just once. The sample also formed part of further work on yellow fever vaccine responses in identical twins.

V gene TRBV7-6 combines with J gene TRBJ1-6; D ambiguous. The sequencing input was memory (CD45RO+) T cells sorted from blood. The sequence came from a young woman in good health. The CDR3 protein is CASSLAITDSPLHF. The CDR3 bases are TGTGCCAGCAGCTTAGCGATAACAGATTCACCCCTCCACTTT.